This passage covers 28 T cell receptor beta chains from one sample sequenced in a study of identical twins. MiXCR, applied by TCRdb to the 5' RACE reads, yields one record per CDR3 protein. The data show about 220,000 distinct CDR3 sequences, approximately 8% seen once. These data are also associated with another study on yellow fever vaccine responses in identical twins.

The sample comprised CD8+ T cells sorted from blood. These receptors were collected from a woman aged 18-29 years in good health.

J is TRBJ2-2 and V is TRBV7-9; a weak D match, TRBD1 (6 bases). V was pared by 5 bases and J by 7 bases, with 17 bases between. The CDR3 sequence is 15 residues long. Per germline, CDR1 SEHNR and CDR2 FQNEAQ (reference sequence). The CDR3 region has the DNA TGTGCCAGCAGCCTGGACAGTGGCCCGTTCGGGGAGCTGTTTTTT. This sequence encodes CASSLDSGPFGELFF.

This clonotype occurred a few times. This sequence joins TRBV24-1 and TRBJ2-5; 7 bases align to TRBD1. Germline trimming cut 6 bases from V and 5 bases from J; bases unmatched to any gene: 8. Germline CDR1 KGHDR, CDR2 SFDVKD. The CDR3 has 14 amino acids. CDR3 coding DNA: TGTGCCACCAGTCGCGGCAGGGGGAAGGAGACCCAGTACTTC. Its translation: CATSRGRGKETQYF.

V usage is TRBV13 and J usage is TRBJ2-2; 12 positions agree with TRBD2. Germline loops: CDR1 PRHDT, CDR2 FYEKMQ (reference sequence). The V and J ends lost 6 bases and 4 bases, in that order; junction bases with no gene match: 6. CDR3 size: 16 residues. CDR3 in DNA: TGTGCCAGCAGTCCTAGCGGGGGGGCCTCCACCGGGGAGCTGTTTTTT. Protein sequence: CASSPSGGASTGELFF.

This clonotype was picked up many times. The chain combines TRBV3-1 with TRBJ2-7, with a tentative D call TRBD1 (5 bases). V was clipped by 3 bases and J by 4 bases, with 10 bases between them. This CDR3 spans 13 amino acids. Germline CDR1 LGHDT, CDR2 YNNKEL (reference sequence). This CDR3 is CASSHSRVYEQYF. Here the CDR3 DNA reads TGTGCCAGCAGCCATTCCAGGGTGTACGAGCAGTACTTC.

The V gene is TRBV7-7, the J gene TRBJ2-2; 7 bases map to TRBD2. The CDR3 extends over 15 amino acids. The J segment lost 5 bases and the V segment lost 4 bases, leaving 7 bases of the junction unmatched. Per germline, CDR1 SSHAT and CDR2 FNYEAQ (reference sequence). This CDR3 reads CASSSRLAGTGELFF. Here the CDR3 DNA reads TGTGCCAGCAGCTCGCGACTAGCCGGAACCGGGGAGCTGTTTTTT.

The chain couples TRBV5-1 to TRBJ1-2, with TRBD1 matching 9 bases. The V gene's germline CDR1 is SGHRS and CDR2 YFSETQ. The CDR3 covers 16 residues. Unmatched junction bases numbered 10, after V lost 4 bases and J lost 3 bases. CDR3 sequence: CASSARDRASDYGYTF. Here the CDR3 DNA reads TGCGCCAGCAGCGCCCGGGACAGGGCATCCGACTATGGCTACACCTTC.

The rearrangement links TRBV4-1 to TRBJ1-5; D is possibly TRBD1 (6 bases). CDR1 MGHRA and CDR2 YSYEKL come from the germline V gene. Trimming removed 1 base from V and 3 bases from J, with 16 bases in between. This CDR3 has 17 residues. CDR3 amino acids: CASSQVWTATSNQPQHF. CDR3 bases: TGCGCCAGCAGCCAAGTCTGGACAGCGACCTCCAATCAGCCCCAGCATTTT.

In its sample, this clonotype was seen a few times. The rearrangement joins TRBV27 to TRBJ2-5; tentative D call: TRBD2 (6 bases). The V end was cut by 5 bases, the J end by 4 bases, with 11 bases between. CDR3 length equals 13 residues. CDR1 and CDR2 (germline): MNHEY, SMNVEV (reference sequence). CDR3 coding DNA: TGTGCCAGCAGTCGCGGGGTCAGAGAGACCCAGTACTTC. It specifies CASSRGVRETQYF.

This clonotype was detected ten times or more. The chain couples TRBV6-2 or TRBV6-3 to TRBJ2-7; the match to TRBD2 covers 15 bases. This CDR3 is 14 amino acids long. With V trimmed by 6 bases and J by 8 bases, 5 bases remained unmatched. Germline V gives CDR1 MNHEY, CDR2 SVGEGT. The CDR3 DNA is TGTGCCAGCAGCTGGACTAGCGGGAGGGAAAAGCAGTACTTC. It yields the protein CASSWTSGREKQYF.

This clonotype came up many times. The rearrangement joins TRBV11-1 to TRBJ2-1; perhaps D is TRBD1 or TRBD2 (5 bases each). Between the trimmed V and J ends, which lost 0 bases and 1 base, there was a span of 16 bases. The CDR3 runs to 18 residues. CDR1 is SGHAT and CDR2 is FQDESV in the germline V gene (reference sequence). The CDR3 region has the DNA TGTGCCAGCAGCTTAGCCGGGACCGCAGTGGATTCCTACAATGAGCAGTTCTTC. The encoded protein is CASSLAGTAVDSYNEQFF.

This clonotype was observed many times. This chain's CDR3 is CASSLSPWAQNPYEQYV. DNA for the CDR3: TGTGCCAGCAGTTTATCACCTTGGGCCCAAAACCCATACGAGCAGTACGTC. The rearrangement uses TRBV28 and TRBJ2-7; D remains ambiguous. The CDR3 is 17 amino acids. V was pared by 1 base and J by 4 bases, with 20 bases between. CDR1 MDHEN and CDR2 SYDVKM come from the germline V gene.

This chain connects TRBV20-1 to TRBJ1-1, with D hard to call. There are 14 residues in the CDR3. Germline lookup yields CDR1 DFQATT and CDR2 SNEGSKA (reference sequence). Trimming took 0 bases from V and 0 from J, leaving 8 bases between them. This CDR3 reads CSARDPGLNTEAFF. As DNA, the CDR3 is TGCAGTGCTAGAGATCCAGGTTTGAACACTGAAGCTTTCTTT.

Sample share makes this clonotype medium-sized. This chain connects TRBV4-1 to TRBJ1-1, with D possibly TRBD1 on 5 matching bases. CDR1 and CDR2 (germline): MGHRA, YSYEKL. The CDR3 is 13 residues long. Deletions cut 1 base from V and 7 bases from J, with 10 bases between. The DNA for the CDR3 is TGCGCCAGCAGCCAAGCGAGCGGGGGTGAAGCTTTCTTT. Translating gives CASSQASGGEAFF.

There are many counts of this clonotype. The chain combines TRBV12-3 or TRBV12-4 with TRBJ1-2; tentatively, D is TRBD1 (5 bases). V was cut by 7 bases and J by 6 bases, with 21 bases left in between. The CDR3 consists of 15 residues. The CDR3 sequence is CASIDPEGPGDGYTF. CDR3 in DNA: TGTGCCAGCATCGATCCGGAGGGGCCCGGGGATGGCTACACCTTC.

This rearrangement joins TRBV20-1 to TRBJ2-7; 8 bases map to TRBD2. Looked up from germline, CDR1 is DFQATT and CDR2 is SNEGSKA (reference sequence). CDR3 size: 13 residues. V shed 2 bases, J shed 5 bases, and the junction held 5 bases outside the gene matches. The CDR3 sequence is CSARPGRAHEQYF. The CDR3 DNA reads TGCAGTGCTAGACCCGGGAGGGCCCACGAGCAGTACTTC.

The sample holds a few counts of this clonotype. The chain couples TRBV2 to TRBJ2-1; perhaps D is TRBD1 or TRBD2 (5 bases each). Trimming shortened V by 1 base and J by 9 bases, and 16 bases separated the two germline ends. The CDR3 has 15 residues. From germline, CDR1 is SNHLY and CDR2 FYNNEI. CDR3 residues: CASSEGLYGAIEQFF. The CDR3 nucleotides read TGTGCCAGCAGTGAAGGTCTCTACGGGGCGATTGAGCAGTTCTTC.

This clonotype turned up a few times. This rearrangement joins TRBV3-1 to TRBJ2-1, with TRBD2 matching over 10 bases. The germline CDR1 and CDR2 sequences are LGHDT and YNNKEL (reference sequence). The CDR3 consists of 16 residues. V lost 6 bases, J lost 5 bases, and 10 bases stayed unmatched. This CDR3 is CASRATGTSANNEQFF. CDR3 nucleotide sequence: TGTGCCAGCAGAGCAACCGGGACTAGCGCAAACAATGAGCAGTTCTTC.

This rearrangement joins TRBV11-2 to TRBJ2-3; TRBD2 matches 7 bases. The germline V gene has CDR1 SGHAT and CDR2 FQNNGV. The trim removed 5 bases at V and 3 bases at J, leaving 8 bases unmatched. This CDR3 has 15 residues. The CDR3 spells CASSPGEGETDTQYF. The CDR3 DNA follows: TGTGCCAGCAGCCCCGGGGAGGGAGAGACAGATACGCAGTATTTT. The full variable domain, completed using reference TRBV11-2 and TRBJ2-3, is EAGVAQSPRYKIIEKRQSVAFWCNPISGHATLYWYQQILGQGPKLLIQFQNNGVVDDSQLPKDRFSAERLKGVDSTLKIQPAKLEDSAVYLCASSPGEGETDTQYFGPGTRLTVL.

This clonotype was found many times. The chain links TRBV2 to TRBJ2-5; perhaps TRBD1 as D (5 bases). The CDR3 sequence is 15 residues long. V was shortened by 3 bases and J by 5 bases, with 16 bases between the two germline ends. From germline, CDR1 is SNHLY and CDR2 FYNNEI. As DNA, the CDR3 is TGTGCCAGCAGTGACCCTAGTCCCGCAGGGGAGACCCAGTACTTC. Residues: CASSDPSPAGETQYF.

This clonotype was found a few times. The chain combines TRBV2 with TRBJ2-7; no reliable D call. Germline V gene sequence: CDR1 SNHLY, CDR2 FYNNEI. Trimming took off 10 bases at V and 0 bases at J, with 16 bases between the two ends. The CDR3 is 14 amino acids. CDR3: CAIIEYLSSYEQYF. The CDR3 DNA reads as TGTGCCATCATTGAGTACTTGAGCTCCTACGAGCAGTACTTC. The full variable domain, rest sourced from reference TRBV2 and TRBJ2-7, is EPEVTQTPSHQVTQMGQEVILRCVPISNHLYFYWYRQILGQKVEFLVSFYNNEISEKSEIFDDQFSVERPDGSNFTLKIRSTKLEDSAMYFCAIIEYLSSYEQYFGPGTRLTVT.

This clonotype was recorded many times. The chain is built from TRBV7-8 and TRBJ1-1; D perhaps matches TRBD1 (6 bases). The germline CDR1 and CDR2 sequences are SGHVS and FQNEAQ. V was trimmed by 1 base and J by 4 bases, leaving 16 bases between them. This CDR3 contains 16 residues. For the CDR3, the DNA is TGTGCCAGCAGCTTAGGGGACACCAATCTGGGCACTGAAGCTTTCTTT. Translating it yields CASSLGDTNLGTEAFF.

This clonotype came up a few times. CDR3 amino acids: CSVKREGNEQFF. The CDR3 nucleotides are TGCAGCGTAAAGCGGGAGGGGAATGAGCAGTTCTTC. This chain links TRBV29-1 with TRBJ2-1, with 10 bases lining up with TRBD2. This CDR3 has 12 amino acids. Germline V gene lookup returns CDR1 SQVTM and CDR2 ANQGSEA. After removal of 6 bases from V and 7 bases from J, the junction contained 3 bases not matched to a gene.

This rearrangement joins TRBV15 to TRBJ2-2; no definite D call. CDR1 is LNHNV and CDR2 is YYDKDF in the germline V gene (reference sequence). Trimming left V 0 bases short and J 0 bases short, with 11 bases between. This CDR3 has 17 residues. The CDR3 DNA reads TGTGCCACCAGCAGAGATCGCGGCCGTGCGAACACCGGGGAGCTGTTTTTT. Protein product: CATSRDRGRANTGELFF. The full variable domain, its missing parts supplied by reference TRBV15 and TRBJ2-2, is DAMVIQNPRYQVTQFGKPVTLSCSQTLNHNVMYWYQQKSSQAPKLLFHYYDKDFNNEADTPDNFQSRRPNTSFCFLDIRSPGLGDTAMYLCATSRDRGRANTGELFFGEGSRLTVL.

This clonotype was found many times. The chain employs TRBV9 and TRBJ2-5; 7 bases align to TRBD1. This CDR3 has 14 residues. V lost 4 bases and J lost 2; bases outside the gene matches: 5. Germline assignment: CDR1 SGDLS and CDR2 YYNGEE. CDR3 sequence: CASSPQGFQETQYF. Written as DNA, the CDR3 is TGTGCCAGCAGCCCACAGGGGTTTCAAGAGACCCAGTACTTC.

In the case of this clonotype: Given the absence of the conserved phenylalanine or tryptophan at the CDR3 end, a read error is likely. This sequence joins TRBV9 and TRBJ2-1, with 8 bases that match TRBD2. J was trimmed by 2 bases and V by 0 bases; bases with no gene match: 1. Germline CDR1 reads SGDLS; CDR2 reads YYNGEE. The CDR3 totals 15 residues. CDR3 loop: CASSVGSGTYNEQFL. DNA for the CDR3: TGTGCCAGCAGCGTAGGTAGCGGGACCTACAATGAGCAGTTCCTC.

This clonotype was seen only a few times. This sequence joins TRBV5-6 and TRBJ2-7, with D unresolved. The CDR3 is made up of 14 amino acids. Germline lookup yields CDR1 SGHDT and CDR2 YYEEEE. V was pared by 3 bases and J by 3 bases, with 13 bases between. The CDR3 DNA reads TGTGCCAGCAGCTCCCCCGAGAGGCTCTACGAGCAGTACGTC. It specifies CASSSPERLYEQYV.

The table lists this clonotype with many counts. V usage is TRBV7-8 and J usage is TRBJ2-1; 7 bases map to TRBD2. The ends lost 4 bases at V and 1 base at J; junction bases unmatched: 10. Per germline, CDR1 SGHVS and CDR2 FQNEAQ. The CDR3 sequence is 17 residues long. The CDR3 loop reads CASSSLGEGGSYNEQFF. As DNA, the CDR3 is TGTGCCAGCAGCTCTTTGGGGGAGGGCGGTTCCTACAATGAGCAGTTCTTC.

In this sample, this clonotype turned up many times. This sequence joins TRBV29-1 and TRBJ1-5; D is perhaps TRBD1 (6 bases). Germline V gives CDR1 SQVTM, CDR2 ANQGSEA. V lost 5 bases and J lost 2, with 13 bases in between. CDR3 length: 14 amino acids. CDR3 sequence reads: CSVQGGGGNQPQHF. The CDR3 nucleotides read TGCAGCGTTCAAGGGGGTGGAGGCAATCAGCCCCAGCATTTT. Based on the CDR3 plus reference TRBV29-1 and TRBJ1-5, the full variable domain is SAVISQKPSRDICQRGTSLTIQCQVDSQVTMMFWYRQQPGQSLTLIATANQGSEATYESGFVIDKFPISRPNLTFSTLTVSNMSPEDSSIYLCSVQGGGGNQPQHFGDGTRLSIL.